This passage covers 23 T cell receptor beta chains from one sample sequenced in a study of OX40 agonist ivuxolimab in advanced cancers. The repertoire was sequenced with immunoSEQ multiplex PCR; TCRdb's copy has only in-frame clones and lacks some. The sample holds around 20,000 clones, over 75% seen once. Sequencing used CD4+ or CD8+ T cells sorted from blood, obtained in a trial of the OX40 agonist ivuxolimab. The receptors shown here come from an adult with an advanced solid tumor such as melanoma, head and neck, liver or kidney cancer.

The chain is built from TRBV27 and TRBJ2-1, with a weak D call TRBD2 (5 bases). Germline loops: CDR1 MNHEY, CDR2 SMNVEV (reference sequence). The V end was cut by 11 bases, the J end by 12 bases, with 17 bases between. This CDR3 contains 11 residues. CDR3 coding DNA: TGTGCCGCCGGCCCCGGGGTTGGGCAGTTCTTC. Translation: CAAGPGVGQFF.

The table lists this clone with a count of one. The chain combines TRBV28 with TRBJ2-2; D gene ambiguous. The CDR3 has 14 amino acids. V was trimmed by 7 bases and J by 0 bases, leaving 9 bases between them. Germline V lookup: CDR1 MDHEN, CDR2 SYDVKM. CDR3 coding DNA: TGTGCCAGCACCCCAACAACGAACACCGGGGAGCTGTTTTTT. This sequence encodes CASTPTTNTGELFF.

This chain connects TRBV2 to TRBJ2-1; D uncertain. Germline CDR1 SNHLY, CDR2 FYNNEI. The V gene lost 6 bases and the J gene lost 7 bases, with 4 bases spanning the gap. The CDR3 is made up of 10 amino acids. The CDR3 DNA reads TGTGCCAGCAGCAGAAATGAGCAGTTCTTC. It specifies CASSRNEQFF.

The gene calls are TRBV4-1 and TRBJ2-5; TRBD2 matches 12 bases. The CDR3 runs to 17 residues. CDR1 MGHRA and CDR2 YSYEKL come from the germline V gene. Trimming removed 1 base from V and 5 bases from J; junction bases left unmatched: 8. The CDR3 sequence is CASSQATLAGGQETQYF. CDR3 DNA sequence: TGCGCCAGCAGCCAAGCAACTCTAGCGGGGGGGCAGGAGACCCAGTACTTC.

This clone was counted between two and nine times. This sequence joins TRBV11-2 and TRBJ2-7, with a possible D match to TRBD2 (6 bases). The V end lost 0 bases, the J end lost 3 bases, and 12 bases lay between the germline ends. Germline assignment: CDR1 SGHAT and CDR2 FQNNGV. The CDR3 spans 15 residues. The CDR3 DNA is TGTGCCAGCAGCTTAGATTGGGGAGGCAACTACGAGCAGTACTTC. It yields the protein CASSLDWGGNYEQYF.

The chain carries TRBV7-9 and TRBJ1-1, with D perhaps matching TRBD1 (6 bases). The CDR3 has 13 residues. V was trimmed by 6 bases and J by 1 base, leaving 9 bases between them. Per germline, CDR1 SEHNR and CDR2 FQNEAQ (reference sequence). CDR3 sequence: CASRLTGNTEAFF. The CDR3 coding sequence is TGTGCCAGCAGATTGACAGGGAACACTGAAGCTTTCTTT.

The V gene is TRBV28, the J gene TRBJ1-2; no definite D call. The CDR3 loop spans 13 amino acids. The V and J ends lost 7 bases and 4 bases respectively, with 13 bases between them. The germline gives CDR1 MDHEN, CDR2 SYDVKM. The CDR3 spells CASTLSQSYGYTF. The CDR3 DNA follows: TGTGCCAGCACCCTCTCACAGTCCTATGGCTACACCTTC.

The J gene is TRBJ2-3, the V gene TRBV29-1, with D unclear. Trimming left V 3 bases short and J 3 bases short, with 10 bases between. The CDR3 has 13 amino acids. Germline V CDR1 and CDR2: SQVTM, ANQGSEA. CDR3 loop: CSVDSEGTDTQYF. The CDR3 DNA reads TGCAGCGTTGATAGTGAAGGAACAGATACGCAGTATTTT.

CDR3 in amino acids: CASSLAGSGTEAFF. The DNA of the CDR3 is TGCGCCAGCAGCTTGGCAGGGTCCGGCACTGAAGCTTTCTTT. The chain uses TRBV5-1 and TRBJ1-1; the D gene is possibly TRBD1 (5 bases). Germline V gene data show CDR1 as SGHRS and CDR2 as YFSETQ. The CDR3 covers 14 residues. V was shortened by 0 bases and J by 4 bases, with 10 bases between the two germline ends. Combining the CDR3 with reference TRBV5-1 and TRBJ1-1 gives the whole variable domain KAGVTQTPRYLIKTRGQQVTLSCSPISGHRSVSWYQQTPGQGLQFLFEYFSETQRNKGNFPGRFSGRQFSNSRSEMNVSTLELGDSALYLCASSLAGSGTEAFFGQGTRLTVV.

The gene calls are TRBV27 and TRBJ2-3; D uncertain. CDR1 and CDR2 (germline): MNHEY, SMNVEV (reference sequence). Trimming pared 0 bases from V and 14 bases from J, leaving 12 bases between. CDR3 size: 12 residues. In DNA form, the CDR3 reads TGTGCCAGCAGTTTATCTTATCCATTGTTGTATTTT. Translating gives CASSLSYPLLYF.

This clone has just one count. V is TRBV29-1 and J is TRBJ2-5, with a possible D match to TRBD1 (5 bases). This CDR3 comprises 13 residues. With 7 bases removed from V and 0 bases from J, the gap between germline ends came to 12 bases. The germline gives CDR1 SQVTM, CDR2 ANQGSEA. Here the CDR3 DNA reads TGCAGCGCCAGGGCTGGGTACCAAGAGACCCAGTACTTC. Its translation is CSARAGYQETQYF.

This chain links TRBV5-5 with TRBJ2-2; unclear D gene. The germline CDR1 and CDR2 sequences are SGHKS and YYEKEE (reference sequence). Trimming cost V 4 bases and J 5 bases, with 15 bases left between them. The CDR3 runs to 15 residues. CDR3 amino acids: CASSKTGYGTGELFF. The CDR3 nucleotides read TGTGCCAGCAGCAAAACTGGTTATGGGACCGGGGAGCTGTTTTTT.

Concerning this clone itself: At one end, the junction sequence differs from germline, possibly due to a read error. The V call is TRBV7-3, the J call TRBJ2-5; the D gene could be TRBD1 or TRBD2 (6 bases each). Per the germline V gene, CDR1 is SGHTA and CDR2 is FQGTGA. CDR3 length: 14 residues. In DNA, the CDR3 is TGTGCCGGCAGCCCGGCGGGGCAGGGGGAGACCCAGTACTTC. Its translation is CAGSPAGQGETQYF.

The rearrangement joins TRBV7-9 to TRBJ1-1; TRBD1 matches at 8 bases. Losses at the gene ends were 5 bases for V and 2 bases for J; bases not matched to a gene: 7. Per the germline V gene, CDR1 is SEHNR and CDR2 is FQNEAQ (reference sequence). This CDR3 region has 15 residues. CDR3 coding DNA: TGTGCCAGCAGCCCTAGGGACAGGAGTAACACTGAAGCTTTCTTT. It codes for CASSPRDRSNTEAFF. The variable domain in full, with the rest retrieved from reference TRBV7-9 and TRBJ1-1, is DTGVSQNPRHKITKRGQNVTFRCDPISEHNRLYWYRQTLGQGPEFLTYFQNEAQLEKSRLLSDRFSAERPKGSFSTLEIQRTEQGDSAMYLCASSPRDRSNTEAFFGQGTRLTVV.

The V and J genes are TRBV9 and TRBJ2-1, with D possibly TRBD1 on 6 matching bases. The V gene's germline CDR1 is SGDLS and CDR2 YYNGEE. The CDR3 totals 14 residues. Trimming pared 3 bases from V and 5 bases from J, leaving 12 bases between. The CDR3 sequence is CASSDTGTHNEQFF. CDR3 sequence (DNA): TGTGCCAGCAGCGATACAGGGACCCACAATGAGCAGTTCTTC.

The V call is TRBV5-1, the J call TRBJ2-5; D uncertain. The CDR3 is made up of 15 amino acids. Germline CDR1 is SGHRS and CDR2 is YFSETQ. Trimming shortened V by 0 bases and J by 4 bases, and 13 bases separated the two germline ends. Here the CDR3 reads CASSLGSRDPETQYF. For the CDR3, the DNA is TGCGCCAGCAGCTTGGGTAGTAGAGATCCAGAGACCCAGTACTTC.

This chain connects TRBV23-1 to TRBJ2-4; the D is unclear. TRBV23-1 qualifies as an ORF whose function is uncertain. This CDR3 region has 16 residues. With 1 base removed from V and 1 base from J, the gap between germline ends came to 11 bases. The CDR3 protein is CASSQFDPVAKNIQYF. In nucleotides, the CDR3 is TGCGCCAGCAGTCAATTTGATCCGGTGGCCAAAAACATTCAGTACTTC.

This clone was seen a handful of times. The chain uses TRBV10-3 and TRBJ1-2; no firm D call. Trimming pared 6 bases from V and 4 bases from J, leaving 12 bases between. This CDR3 comprises 13 residues. The germline gives CDR1 ENHRY, CDR2 SYGVKD. The CDR3 nucleotides read TGTGCCATCAGGGCTTTGGATATCTATGGCTACACCTTC. This codes for CAIRALDIYGYTF.

This clone was observed a handful of times. This chain uses TRBV18 with TRBJ1-1, with TRBD1 as a possible D gene (5 bases). Germline V gene sequence: CDR1 KGHSH, CDR2 LQKENI. The CDR3 extends over 14 amino acids. V was clipped by 5 bases and J by 1 base, with 11 bases between them. CDR3 DNA: TGTGCCAGCTCAATAACGAGGGGGAACACTGAAGCTTTCTTT. Its translation is CASSITRGNTEAFF.

V and J are TRBV19 and TRBJ1-4, with TRBD1 identical over 8 bases. The CDR3 contains 14 residues. Germline V gene lookup returns CDR1 LNHDA and CDR2 SQIVND (reference sequence). V shed 10 bases, J shed 3 bases, and the junction held 7 bases outside the gene matches. The CDR3 nucleotides are TGTGCCACAGCAGGGGGCCGACCTAATGAAAAACTGTTTTTT. Amino acids: CATAGGRPNEKLFF.

The chain combines TRBV7-9 with TRBJ2-5, with D unresolved. V shed 3 bases and J shed 0 bases, with 8 bases lying between them. Germline V CDR1 and CDR2: SEHNR, FQNEAQ (reference sequence). This CDR3 contains 14 residues. As DNA, the CDR3 is TGTGCCAGCAGCTTCGGGCCCTACCAAGAGACCCAGTACTTC. It codes for CASSFGPYQETQYF.

The V and J genes are TRBV5-1 and TRBJ2-7; D call uncertain. Trimming pared 0 bases from V and 2 bases from J, leaving 3 bases between. There are 12 residues in the CDR3. The V gene's germline CDR1 is SGHRS and CDR2 YFSETQ. The CDR3 here is CASSLGAYEQYF. CDR3 nucleotide sequence: TGCGCCAGCAGCTTGGGGGCCTACGAGCAGTACTTC.

A single count supports this clone. The chain joins TRBV27 to TRBJ2-1; 9 nucleotides match TRBD2. The V segment lost 4 bases and the J segment 8 bases; nucleotides outside the gene matches: 9. The CDR3 length is 15 residues. Germline V gives CDR1 MNHEY, CDR2 SMNVEV (reference sequence). CDR3 loop: CASSSPGTSRHEQFF. The CDR3 DNA follows: TGTGCCAGCAGTTCACCCGGGACTAGCAGGCATGAGCAGTTCTTC.